Here is one T cell receptor (beta chain) with its context. The antigen is undetermined. The library came from three nested PCR rounds adapted from ARM-PCR protocols. Via MiXCR, TCRdb re-called the multiplex PCR reads, giving one row per CDR3 protein. The sample consists of 85,000 or so distinct CDR3 sequences, around three quarters of them appearing once. The sample is drawn from a study of tumor and adjacent non-tumor tissue in lung cancer. Whole-study findings and limits: Tumor tissue had significantly higher TCR diversity than normal lung.

CDR3 length equals 15 residues. The germline V and J ends were trimmed by 1 base and 16 bases, with 23 bases remaining between them. The template was RNA from unsorted bulk tissue. The normal lung tissue was taken more than 3 cm from the tumor edge. This TCR derives from a woman aged 45-65 years with non-small cell lung cancer. This rearrangement joins TRBV12-3 or TRBV12-4 to TRBJ2-1, with a possible D match to TRBD2 (5 bases). The source material was distant non-tumor lung tissue. CDR3 amino acids: CASSLVGSLHDERFF. The CDR3 DNA follows: TGTGCCAGCAGTTTAGTAGGGAGTTTGCACGATGAGCGATTCTTC.